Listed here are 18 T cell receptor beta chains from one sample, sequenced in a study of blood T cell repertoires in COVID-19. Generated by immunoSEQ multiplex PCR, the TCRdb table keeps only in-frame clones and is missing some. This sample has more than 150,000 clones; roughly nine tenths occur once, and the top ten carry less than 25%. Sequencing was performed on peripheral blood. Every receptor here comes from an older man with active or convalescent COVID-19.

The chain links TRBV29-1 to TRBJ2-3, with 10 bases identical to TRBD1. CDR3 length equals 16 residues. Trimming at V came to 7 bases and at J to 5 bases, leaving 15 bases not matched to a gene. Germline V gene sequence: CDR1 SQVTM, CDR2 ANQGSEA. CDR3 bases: TGCAGCGCCCACCCCGGGACAGGGGATCGAAGAGATACGCAGTATTTT. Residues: CSAHPGTGDRRDTQYF.

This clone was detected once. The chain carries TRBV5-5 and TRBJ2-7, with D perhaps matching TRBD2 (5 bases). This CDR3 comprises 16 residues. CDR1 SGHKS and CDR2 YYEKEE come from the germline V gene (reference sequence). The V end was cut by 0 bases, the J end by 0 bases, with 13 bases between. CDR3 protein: CASSLEVYGISYEQYF. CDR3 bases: TGTGCCAGCAGCTTGGAGGTTTACGGGATCTCCTACGAGCAGTACTTC.

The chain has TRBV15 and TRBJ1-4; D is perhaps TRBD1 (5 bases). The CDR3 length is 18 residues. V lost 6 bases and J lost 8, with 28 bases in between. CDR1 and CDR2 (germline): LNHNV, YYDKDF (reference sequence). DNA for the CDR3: TGTGCCACCAGTCCTACCCCGGGACTGCGCCGCCTTTCCGAAAAACTGTTTTTT. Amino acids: CATSPTPGLRRLSEKLFF.

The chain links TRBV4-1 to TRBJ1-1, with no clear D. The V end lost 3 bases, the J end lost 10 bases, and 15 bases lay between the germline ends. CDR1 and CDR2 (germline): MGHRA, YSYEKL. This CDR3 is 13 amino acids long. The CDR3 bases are TGCGCCAGCAGCCATGCCGGAGCTGACGGAGCTTTCTTT. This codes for CASSHAGADGAFF.

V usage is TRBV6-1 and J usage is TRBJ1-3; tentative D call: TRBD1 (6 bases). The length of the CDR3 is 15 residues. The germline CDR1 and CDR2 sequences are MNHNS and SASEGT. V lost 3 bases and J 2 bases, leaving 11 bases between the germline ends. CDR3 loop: CASSDNWGPGNTIYF. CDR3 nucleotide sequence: TGTGCCAGCAGTGATAACTGGGGGCCTGGAAACACCATATATTTT.

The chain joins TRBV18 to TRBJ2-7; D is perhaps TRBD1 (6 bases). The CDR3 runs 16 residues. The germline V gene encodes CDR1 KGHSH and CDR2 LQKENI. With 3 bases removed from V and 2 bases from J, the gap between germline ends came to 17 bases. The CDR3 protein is CASSPPDSRITYEQYF. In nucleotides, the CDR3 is TGTGCCAGCTCACCTCCGGACAGCCGTATTACCTACGAGCAGTACTTC.

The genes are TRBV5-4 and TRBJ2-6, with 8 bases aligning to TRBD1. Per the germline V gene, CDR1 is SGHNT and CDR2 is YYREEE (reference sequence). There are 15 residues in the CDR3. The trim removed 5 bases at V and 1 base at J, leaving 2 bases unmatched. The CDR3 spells CASRRTGSGANVLTF. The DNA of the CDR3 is TGTGCCAGCAGGAGGACAGGGTCTGGGGCCAACGTCCTGACTTTC.

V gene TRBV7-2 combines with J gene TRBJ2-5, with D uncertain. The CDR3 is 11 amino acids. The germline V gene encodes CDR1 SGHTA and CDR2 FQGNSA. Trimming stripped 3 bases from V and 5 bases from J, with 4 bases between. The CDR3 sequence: CASSFYETQYF. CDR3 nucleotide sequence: TGTGCCAGCAGCTTTTATGAGACCCAGTACTTC.

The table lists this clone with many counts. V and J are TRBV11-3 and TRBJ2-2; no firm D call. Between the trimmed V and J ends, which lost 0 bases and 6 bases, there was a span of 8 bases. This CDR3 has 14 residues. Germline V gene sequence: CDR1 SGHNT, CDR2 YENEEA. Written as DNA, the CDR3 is TGTGCCAGCAGCTTAGATCGAGGAGCCGGGGAGCTGTTTTTT. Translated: CASSLDRGAGELFF.

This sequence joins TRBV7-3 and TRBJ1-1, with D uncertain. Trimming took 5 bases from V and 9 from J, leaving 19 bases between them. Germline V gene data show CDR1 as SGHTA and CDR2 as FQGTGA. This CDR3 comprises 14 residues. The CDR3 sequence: CASSPTGESPKAFF. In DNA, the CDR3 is TGTGCCAGCAGCCCCACCGGGGAAAGTCCTAAAGCTTTCTTT.

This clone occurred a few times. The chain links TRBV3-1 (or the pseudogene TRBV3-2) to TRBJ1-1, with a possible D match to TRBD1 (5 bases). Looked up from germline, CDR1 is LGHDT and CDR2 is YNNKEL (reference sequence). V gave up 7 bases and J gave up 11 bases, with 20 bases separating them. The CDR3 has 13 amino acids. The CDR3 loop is CASTSSDTVRAFF. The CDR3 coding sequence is TGTGCCAGCACCTCATCGGACACCGTGAGGGCTTTCTTT.

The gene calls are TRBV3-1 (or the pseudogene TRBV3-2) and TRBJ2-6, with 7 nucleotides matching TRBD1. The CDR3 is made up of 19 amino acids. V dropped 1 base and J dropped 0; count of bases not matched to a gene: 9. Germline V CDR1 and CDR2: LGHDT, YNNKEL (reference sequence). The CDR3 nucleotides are TGTGCCAGCAGCCAAGTAGTGGACAGGAGATACTCTGGGGCCAACGTCCTGACTTTC. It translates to CASSQVVDRRYSGANVLTF.

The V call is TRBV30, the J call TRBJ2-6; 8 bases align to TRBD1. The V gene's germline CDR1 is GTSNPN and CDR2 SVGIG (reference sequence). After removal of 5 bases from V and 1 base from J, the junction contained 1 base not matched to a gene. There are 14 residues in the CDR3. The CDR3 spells CAWGTGSGANVLTF. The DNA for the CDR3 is TGTGCCTGGGGGACAGGATCTGGGGCCAACGTCCTGACTTTC.

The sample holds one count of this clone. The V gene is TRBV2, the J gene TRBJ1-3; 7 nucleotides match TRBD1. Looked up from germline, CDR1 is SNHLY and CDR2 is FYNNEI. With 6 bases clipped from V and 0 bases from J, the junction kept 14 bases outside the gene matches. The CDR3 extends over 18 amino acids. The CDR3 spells CASSSVIRGLLSGNTIYF. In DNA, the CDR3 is TGTGCCAGCAGCTCTGTCATAAGGGGGCTGCTCTCTGGAAACACCATATATTTT.

CDR3 DNA sequence: TGTGCCAGCTCATTACAGGGAAACTATGGCTACACCTTC. Amino acids: CASSLQGNYGYTF. The chain links TRBV12-3 or TRBV12-4 to TRBJ1-2, with D tentatively TRBD1 (6 bases). V was pared by 8 bases and J by 2 bases, with 12 bases between. The CDR3 consists of 13 residues.

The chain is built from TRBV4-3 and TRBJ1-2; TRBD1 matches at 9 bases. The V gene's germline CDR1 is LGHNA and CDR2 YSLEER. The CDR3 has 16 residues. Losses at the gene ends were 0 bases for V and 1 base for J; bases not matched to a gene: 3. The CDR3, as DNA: TGCGCCAGCAGCCAAGATCGGACAGGGGTTAACTATGGCTACACCTTC. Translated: CASSQDRTGVNYGYTF.

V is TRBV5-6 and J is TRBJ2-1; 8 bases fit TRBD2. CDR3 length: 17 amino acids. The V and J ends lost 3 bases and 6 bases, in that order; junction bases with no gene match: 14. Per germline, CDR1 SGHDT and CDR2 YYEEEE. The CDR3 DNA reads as TGTGCCAGCAGCTCCATAGTAGGAGCGGGGGCCCTCAATGAGCAGTTCTTC. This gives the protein CASSSIVGAGALNEQFF.

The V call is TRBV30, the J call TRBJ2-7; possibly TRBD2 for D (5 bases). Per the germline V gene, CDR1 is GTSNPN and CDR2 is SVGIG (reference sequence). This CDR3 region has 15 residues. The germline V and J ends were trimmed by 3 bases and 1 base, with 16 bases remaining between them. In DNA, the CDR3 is TGTGCCTGGAGATTTCCCCGGGAAAGTTCCTACGAGCAGTACTTC. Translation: CAWRFPRESSYEQYF.